This record concerns one T cell receptor (beta chain) sequence. Its antigen is not identified. The data stem from a study of cytomegalovirus exposure and HLA in healthy donors. Study as a whole: Ancestry clustering placed roughly four fifths of over 300 genotyped donors in the Caucasian-associated cluster.

Findings of the study overall: Evidence from a later analysis indicated that most CMV-associated TCR beta chains looked HLA-restricted.

In germline, CDR1 is MRHNA, CDR2 SNTAGT. There are 14 residues in the CDR3. V was trimmed by 6 bases and J by 4 bases, leaving 13 bases between them. Primers for the PCR totalled 60 Vbeta and 13 Jbeta. TCRdb's copy holds only in-frame clones and misses some; the assay was immunoSEQ multiplex PCR. The table shows approximately 100,000 clones, with approximately 80% occurring only once. The sequence came from a female donor in good health and CMV-seronegative. Source material: PBMCs. This chain connects TRBV6-4 to TRBJ1-5, with a possible D match to TRBD1 (6 bases). The CDR3 DNA reads TGTGCCAGCAGCTACCTAGACAGGAATCAGCCCCAGCATTTT. This translates into CASSYLDRNQPQHF.